These 15 T cell receptor beta chains were all obtained from the same sample, sequenced in a study of blood T cell repertoires in COVID-19. Clones were sequenced by immunoSEQ multiplex PCR, and TCRdb holds only the in-frame ones, with some missing. The sample consists of under 350,000 clones, approximately 86% of them appearing once. Sequencing was done on a sample of PBMCs or T cells enriched from blood (not recorded which). The receptors here all came from a woman aged 18-30 years who had recovered from COVID-19.

This clone was seen a few times. The chain has TRBV5-5 and TRBJ2-2, with TRBD1 identical over 10 bases. The CDR3 extends over 15 amino acids. V lost 3 bases to trimming and J lost 5 bases; unmatched junction nucleotides: 4. CDR1 is SGHKS, CDR2 YYEKEE, per germline (reference sequence). The CDR3 DNA reads TGTGCCAGCAGCTGGGGGACAGGGGAGACCGGGGAGCTGTTTTTT. This translates into CASSWGTGETGELFF.

The V gene is TRBV12-3 or TRBV12-4, the J gene TRBJ1-4; the D gene is possibly TRBD1 (5 bases). The CDR3 is 11 amino acids. V was shortened by 7 bases and J by 10 bases, with 10 bases between the two germline ends. CDR3 sequence reads: CASTGGRKLFF. DNA for the CDR3: TGTGCCAGCACCGGGGGAAGAAAACTGTTTTTT.

V usage is TRBV21-1 and J usage is TRBJ2-1; TRBD2, as called in the table, went unchecked against the DNA. TRBV21-1 is assigned pseudogene status. There are 16 residues in the CDR3. The CDR3 region is CASSKGPSGRIGEQFF. CDR3 nucleotide sequence: TGTGCCAGCAGCAAAGGCCCCAGCGGGAGGATCGGAGAGCAGTTCTTC.

This chain joins TRBV25-1 and TRBJ2-1; possibly TRBD2 for D (5 bases). The germline V gene encodes CDR1 MGHDK and CDR2 SYGVNS. The V end was cut by 6 bases, the J end by 2 bases, with 20 bases between. This CDR3 is 17 amino acids long. The CDR3 coding sequence is TGTGCCAGCAGCGTCCAACTCACTAGTAGTACCTACAATGAGCAGTTCTTC. Residues: CASSVQLTSSTYNEQFF.

This chain connects TRBV5-6 to TRBJ2-7; 11 bases are shared with TRBD2. This CDR3 comprises 16 residues. J lost 3 bases, V lost 1 base, and 6 bases had no gene match. Germline CDR1 is SGHDT and CDR2 is YYEEEE. In nucleotides, the CDR3 is TGTGCCAGCAGCTTGTACCGACTAGCGGGGTTCTACGAGCAGTACTTC. Translation: CASSLYRLAGFYEQYF.

This chain's CDR3 is CASSPALAGLTDTQYF. DNA for the CDR3: TGTGCCAGCAGTCCAGCACTAGCGGGGCTCACAGATACGCAGTATTTT. This rearrangement joins TRBV28 to TRBJ2-3; 10 positions agree with TRBD2. The V and J ends lost 5 bases and 2 bases, in that order; junction bases with no gene match: 7. This CDR3 comprises 16 residues. Germline loops: CDR1 MDHEN, CDR2 SYDVKM.

This chain links TRBV7-8 with TRBJ2-5, with 10 bases identical to TRBD2. The V gene end was trimmed by 0 bases and the J gene end by 5 bases; junction bases not matched to a gene: 6. Germline CDR1 SGHVS, CDR2 FQNEAQ. The CDR3 is made up of 16 amino acids. The CDR3 here is CASSLAPSGSPETQYF. The CDR3 DNA reads as TGTGCCAGCAGCTTAGCTCCTAGCGGGAGTCCGGAGACCCAGTACTTC.

The chain recombines TRBV11-2 with TRBJ1-3, with D unclear. Per germline, CDR1 SGHAT and CDR2 FQNNGV. V was trimmed by 5 bases and J by 2 bases, leaving 16 bases between them. The CDR3 length is 16 residues. CDR3 residues: CASSPWEGGAGNTIYF. CDR3 nucleotides: TGTGCCAGCAGCCCCTGGGAGGGCGGGGCTGGAAACACCATATATTTT.

CDR3 bases: TGTGCCAGCAGCCCCCAGGTGGGTCAGGCCGGGGAGCTGTTTTTT. Its translation is CASSPQVGQAGELFF. The chain combines TRBV7-2 with TRBJ2-2; no reliable D call. CDR1 is SGHTA, CDR2 FQGNSA, per germline. This CDR3 has 15 amino acids. Trimming removed 5 bases at V and 6 bases at J, with 16 bases between.

The chain couples TRBV27 to TRBJ2-7, with D maybe TRBD2 (6 bases). Germline CDR1 and CDR2: MNHEY and SMNVEV (reference sequence). Trimming cost V 5 bases and J 6 bases, with 17 bases left between them. This CDR3 is 14 amino acids long. The CDR3 spells CASSPLWVSGEQYF. CDR3 DNA: TGTGCCAGCAGTCCCCTTTGGGTTAGCGGCGAGCAGTACTTC.

V is TRBV5-5 and J is TRBJ2-7; 11 nucleotides agree with TRBD2. The V segment lost 3 bases and the J segment 3 bases; nucleotides outside the gene matches: 5. The CDR3 has 15 residues. CDR1 is SGHKS, CDR2 YYEKEE, per germline (reference sequence). CDR3 sequence: CASSYGTSGGYEQYF. The CDR3 bases are TGTGCCAGCAGCTACGGGACTAGCGGAGGCTACGAGCAGTACTTC.

J is TRBJ2-2 and V is TRBV9; D perhaps matches TRBD1 (6 bases). From germline, CDR1 is SGDLS and CDR2 YYNGEE. Trimming removed 0 bases at V and 1 base at J, with 13 bases between. This CDR3 has 17 amino acids. CDR3 sequence reads: CASSVGVQGWNTGELFF. CDR3 bases: TGTGCCAGCAGCGTAGGGGTGCAGGGGTGGAACACCGGGGAGCTGTTTTTT.

The chain links TRBV3-1 (or the pseudogene TRBV3-2) to TRBJ2-1, with 9 positions matching TRBD1. The trim removed 3 bases at V and 3 bases at J, leaving 6 bases unmatched. The CDR3 contains 16 residues. Germline V gene lookup returns CDR1 LGHDT and CDR2 YNNKEL (reference sequence). Here the CDR3 reads CASSQSQGAYYNEQFF. Here the CDR3 DNA reads TGTGCCAGCAGCCAGTCACAGGGGGCATACTACAATGAGCAGTTCTTC.

This chain connects TRBV27 to TRBJ2-7, with 9 bases that match TRBD2. The CDR3 has 14 residues. V gave up 3 bases and J gave up 2 bases; unmatched junction bases: 2. Per germline, CDR1 MNHEY and CDR2 SMNVEV (reference sequence). In DNA form, the CDR3 reads TGTGCCAGCAGTTTGGGCGGGAGGGCCTACGAGCAGTACTTC. It encodes CASSLGGRAYEQYF.

CDR3 residues: CASSEWGPVREQYF. In DNA form, the CDR3 reads TGTGCCAGCAGTGAATGGGGCCCCGTGAGGGAGCAGTACTTC. V usage is TRBV25-1 and J usage is TRBJ2-7; perhaps TRBD1 as D (5 bases). The CDR3 is 14 residues long. V dropped 1 base and J dropped 7 bases, with 14 bases sitting between them. CDR1 is MGHDK and CDR2 is SYGVNS in the germline V gene.